Presented here are 3 T cell receptor beta chains from one specimen sequenced in a study of technical replicates of blood from several donors (dated by TCRdb to the late 2010s). The receptor library was made with the immunoSEQ multiplex PCR assay. TCRdb retrieved this table from immuneACCESS and kept in-frame rearrangements only. Not all clones are present; in checked studies, unresolved V genes account for under half, and no reason is known for the remainder. The sample table shows 65,000 to 85,000 clones, and 96% are seen once. The top ten hold 0.2% of the sample. Sample: T cells isolated from PBMCs. The source of these receptors is a human donor in good health.

The chain combines TRBV4-2 with TRBJ1-1, with TRBD1 matching over 10 bases. Germline V gene sequence: CDR1 LGHNA, CDR2 YNFKEQ. CDR3 size: 14 residues. The V segment lost 4 bases and the J segment 3 bases; nucleotides outside the gene matches: 2. In DNA form, the CDR3 reads TGTGCCAGCAGCCCCGGGACAGGGGACACTGAAGCTTTCTTT. It translates to CASSPGTGDTEAFF.

J is TRBJ2-5 and V is TRBV5-4, with 9 bases matching TRBD1. This CDR3 region has 15 residues. Germline CDR1 reads SGHNT; CDR2 reads YYREEE (reference sequence). With 2 bases clipped from V and 7 bases from J, the junction kept 9 bases outside the gene matches. The CDR3 region is CASSLAGTGPRTQYF. DNA for the CDR3: TGTGCCAGCAGCTTAGCCGGGACAGGGCCCCGGACCCAGTACTTC.

The chain has TRBV7-9 and TRBJ1-5; possible D gene TRBD1, 5 bases. The V gene's germline CDR1 is SEHNR and CDR2 FQNEAQ (reference sequence). The V and J ends lost 6 bases and 7 bases respectively, with 13 bases between them. This CDR3 is 13 amino acids long. The CDR3 here is CASRATGNQPQHF. CDR3 in DNA: TGTGCCAGCAGGGCTACAGGAAACCAGCCCCAGCATTTT. The variable domain in full, with the rest retrieved from reference TRBV7-9 and TRBJ1-5, is DTGVSQNPRHKITKRGQNVTFRCDPISEHNRLYWYRQTLGQGPEFLTYFQNEAQLEKSRLLSDRFSAERPKGSFSTLEIQRTEQGDSAMYLCASRATGNQPQHFGDGTRLSIL.